The 15 T cell receptor beta chains below were found in one sample sequenced in a study of T cells in Graves' hyperthyroidism and ophthalmopathy. Template material for amplifying TCR beta CDR3 regions consisted of RNA transcripts. The TCR CDR3 first-round RT-PCR relied on the HTBI primer set. TCRdb re-analysed the multiplex PCR reads in MiXCR, keeping a single row per CDR3 protein. The table shows about 290,000 distinct CDR3 sequences, with roughly 13% occurring only once. The sequenced sample consisted of blood. The receptors shown here come from a woman under 40 with Graves' hyperthyroidism that later progressed to Graves' ophthalmopathy.

This clonotype was counted only a few times. Sequence at one end of the junction differs from germline and may be a read error. The rearrangement uses TRBV7-7 and TRBJ2-1; D uncertain. The CDR3 length is 18 residues. The germline V gene encodes CDR1 SSHAT and CDR2 FNYEAQ (reference sequence). CDR3 in amino acids: CASSRAQRAVVAYNEQFF. The DNA for the CDR3 is TGTGCTAGCAGCCGCGCCCAACGGGCGGTAGTCGCCTACAATGAGCAGTTCTTC.

This clonotype was observed many times. The chain has TRBV4-3 and TRBJ1-2; possible D gene TRBD1, 5 bases. Trimming stripped 0 bases from V and 6 bases from J, with 8 bases between. Per germline, CDR1 LGHNA and CDR2 YSLEER. This CDR3 region has 13 residues. CDR3 in DNA: TGCGCCAGCAGCCAAGATCTACAGGATGGCTACACCTTC. Its translation: CASSQDLQDGYTF.

The sample holds a few counts of this clonotype. CDR3 nucleotide sequence: TGCGCCAGCAGCCAGGGGACTGCCCAAGGAGGGTTCTTC. Translated, it gives CASSQGTAQGGFF. This chain joins TRBV5-1 and TRBJ2-1; TRBD1 or TRBD2 may be the D gene (6 bases each). V shed 4 bases and J shed 15 bases, with 20 bases lying between them. Germline CDR1 is SGHRS and CDR2 is YFSETQ. The CDR3 is 13 amino acids.

The chain recombines TRBV19 with TRBJ1-6; 7 bases are shared with TRBD1. Germline V CDR1 and CDR2: LNHDA, SQIVND (reference sequence). This CDR3 is built from 15 residues. The V and J ends lost 1 base and 7 bases, in that order; junction bases with no gene match: 4. In DNA, the CDR3 is TGTGCCAGTAGTATAGGTACAGGGGCGAATTCACCCCTCCACTTT. It encodes CASSIGTGANSPLHF.

This clonotype was recorded many times. The chain is built from TRBV7-2 and TRBJ2-1; 14 bases are shared with TRBD2. Trimming at V came to 2 bases and at J to 7 bases, leaving 4 bases not matched to a gene. Germline CDR1 reads SGHTA; CDR2 reads FQGNSA. The CDR3 is 16 residues long. The CDR3 DNA sequence: TGTGCCAGCAGCTTACCGGGACTAGCGGGAGTTAATGAGCAGTTCTTC. This encodes CASSLPGLAGVNEQFF.

The chain is built from TRBV28 and TRBJ1-4, with TRBD1 matching over 8 bases. This CDR3 is built from 13 residues. Germline loops: CDR1 MDHEN, CDR2 SYDVKM. CDR3 sequence: CAERGQGAEKLFF. The DNA for the CDR3 is TGTGCTGAAAGAGGGCAGGGGGCTGAAAAACTGTTTTTT.

This clonotype appeared a few times. The chain joins TRBV5-1 to TRBJ1-1; no clear D. This CDR3 region has 15 residues. Germline assignment: CDR1 SGHRS and CDR2 YFSETQ. Between the trimmed V and J ends, which lost 2 bases and 5 bases, there was a span of 16 bases. In DNA, the CDR3 is TGCGCCAGCAGCTTAGATTGGAAGCTGGGGACTGAAGCTTTCTTT. As protein: CASSLDWKLGTEAFF. Supplemented by reference TRBV5-1 and TRBJ1-1, the full variable domain reads KAGVTQTPRYLIKTRGQQVTLSCSPISGHRSVSWYQQTPGQGLQFLFEYFSETQRNKGNFPGRFSGRQFSNSRSEMNVSTLELGDSALYLCASSLDWKLGTEAFFGQGTRLTVV.

The sample holds many counts of this clonotype. The rearrangement joins TRBV12-5 to TRBJ2-5; the D gene is possibly TRBD2 (5 bases). Germline values: CDR1 LGHNT, CDR2 FRNRAP. There are 13 residues in the CDR3. Trimming shortened V by 3 bases and J by 3 bases, and 8 bases separated the two germline ends. In DNA form, the CDR3 reads TGTGCTAGTGGTTTCGGGGTCAAAGAGACCCAGTACTTC. Its translation is CASGFGVKETQYF.

This clonotype was found many times. This chain connects TRBV28 to TRBJ2-1, with TRBD2 matching over 10 bases. Germline CDR1 reads MDHEN; CDR2 reads SYDVKM. J gave up 8 bases and V 6 bases, and 13 bases lay outside the gene matches. CDR3 length: 16 residues. CDR3 sequence reads: CASSPGQASGRHEQFF. DNA for the CDR3: TGTGCCAGCAGCCCAGGGCAGGCTAGCGGGAGACATGAGCAGTTCTTC.

This clonotype was observed at least ten times. The chain combines TRBV9 with TRBJ1-2; 8 nucleotides match TRBD1. Per germline, CDR1 SGDLS and CDR2 YYNGEE. V gave up 0 bases and J gave up 5 bases; unmatched junction bases: 6. The CDR3 is made up of 15 amino acids. The CDR3 coding sequence is TGTGCCAGCAGCGTAGTTGGGGACAGGAGTTATGGCTACACCTTC. Protein sequence: CASSVVGDRSYGYTF.

This clonotype was seen ten or more times. J is TRBJ1-1 and V is TRBV30; D is ambiguous. The CDR3 has 15 amino acids. CDR1 is GTSNPN and CDR2 is SVGIG in the germline V gene (reference sequence). V dropped 0 bases and J dropped 0 bases, with 11 bases sitting between them. The CDR3 sequence: CAWSVRELLNTEAFF. CDR3 DNA: TGTGCCTGGAGTGTACGAGAACTCCTGAACACTGAAGCTTTCTTT.

This clonotype was recorded many times. The chain has TRBV28 and TRBJ2-7; no definite D call. The CDR3 loop spans 11 amino acids. CDR1 and CDR2 (germline): MDHEN, SYDVKM. V was trimmed by 5 bases and J by 1 base, leaving 3 bases between them. For the CDR3, the DNA is TGTGCCAGCAGTATTTCCTACGAGCAGTACTTC. Its translation: CASSISYEQYF.

This clonotype showed up many times. The chain has TRBV20-1 and TRBJ2-1; TRBD2 agrees at 11 bases. V lost 7 bases, J lost 4 bases, and 3 bases stayed unmatched. The CDR3 extends over 13 amino acids. The germline CDR1 and CDR2 sequences are DFQATT and SNEGSKA (reference sequence). This chain's CDR3 is CSVRTSGYNEQFF. The DNA for the CDR3 is TGCAGTGTAAGGACTAGCGGGTACAATGAGCAGTTCTTC.

There are many counts of this clonotype. V and J are TRBV6-1 and TRBJ2-1; D possibly corresponds to TRBD2 (6 bases). The CDR3 covers 14 residues. Trimming removed 9 bases from V and 4 bases from J, with 16 bases in between. CDR1 is MNHNS and CDR2 is SASEGT in the germline V gene. The CDR3 coding sequence is TGTGCCAGTAAAGGCGGGACCGATTACAATGAGCAGTTCTTC. It is translated as CASKGGTDYNEQFF.

This clonotype appeared many times. The chain uses TRBV15 and TRBJ1-5; possible D gene TRBD1, 5 bases. Trimming took off 0 bases at V and 0 bases at J, with 9 bases between the two ends. The CDR3 extends over 16 amino acids. Germline CDR1 reads LNHNV; CDR2 reads YYDKDF (reference sequence). The CDR3 sequence is CATSRDMGVSNQPQHF. CDR3 coding DNA: TGTGCCACCAGCAGAGATATGGGGGTTAGCAATCAGCCCCAGCATTTT.